Listed here are 24 T cell receptor beta chains from one sample, sequenced in a study of beta chain features in type 1 diabetes. Since all of the isolated RNA was reverse transcribed, expressed TCRB transcripts were what got sequenced. TCRdb's table, derived via immunoSEQ multiplex PCR, lists solely in-frame clones and lacks some. Of 680,000 or so clones listed, 15% to 18% are singletons. Sequencing was performed on naive CD4+ T cells from blood. These receptors came from a man aged 18 to 29 in good health.

The rearrangement links TRBV29-1 to TRBJ1-2, with D perhaps TRBD1 (6 bases). Trimming took off 6 bases at V and 0 bases at J, with 14 bases between the two ends. This CDR3 spans 14 amino acids. The germline gives CDR1 SQVTM, CDR2 ANQGSEA. The CDR3 DNA is TGCAGCGTCGGACAGCTATCGACTAACTATGGCTACACCTTC. It translates to CSVGQLSTNYGYTF.

This clone came up a few times. The chain joins TRBV14 to TRBJ2-2; 10 bases agree with TRBD1. V trimming: 8 bases; J trimming: 2 bases; junction bases outside the gene matches: 5. Germline V gene sequence: CDR1 SGHDN, CDR2 FVKESK. The CDR3 loop spans 15 amino acids. CDR3 nucleotide sequence: TGTGCCAGCCAATTGACAGGGGGCAACACCGGGGAGCTGTTTTTT. Amino acids: CASQLTGGNTGELFF. Drawing the rest from reference TRBV14 and TRBJ2-2, the complete variable domain is EAGVTQFPSHSVIEKGQTVTLRCDPISGHDNLYWYRRVMGKEIKFLLHFVKESKQDESGMPNNRFLAERTGGTYSTLKVQPAELEDSGVYFCASQLTGGNTGELFFGEGSRLTVL.

The rearrangement uses TRBV11-2 and TRBJ2-3; the match to TRBD1 covers 7 bases. V lost 3 bases and J lost 2; bases outside the gene matches: 8. Germline assignment: CDR1 SGHAT and CDR2 FQNNGV. CDR3 size: 16 residues. As DNA, the CDR3 is TGTGCCAGCAGCTTGTCCGGGACAGAGGCCACAGATACGCAGTATTTT. It codes for CASSLSGTEATDTQYF.

V usage is TRBV19 and J usage is TRBJ1-5, with D possibly matching TRBD1 (5 bases). With 3 bases removed from V and 0 bases from J, the gap between germline ends came to 6 bases. This CDR3 contains 14 residues. Germline-derived CDR1 and CDR2 are LNHDA and SQIVND (reference sequence). CDR3 coding DNA: TGTGCCAGTAGTATGACAGTTAGCAATCAGCCCCAGCATTTT. It specifies CASSMTVSNQPQHF.

A few counts support this clone. J is TRBJ2-2 and V is TRBV28; D is uncertain. V gave up 1 base and J gave up 2 bases, with 8 bases separating them. Germline CDR1 reads MDHEN; CDR2 reads SYDVKM. The CDR3 is made up of 15 amino acids. The DNA for the CDR3 is TGTGCCAGCAGTTTATCCCGTGGTAACACCGGGGAGCTGTTTTTT. It yields the protein CASSLSRGNTGELFF.

The chain employs TRBV28 and TRBJ1-1, with D tentatively TRBD1 (5 bases). In germline, CDR1 is MDHEN, CDR2 SYDVKM. The ends were cut back, 5 bases at V and 4 bases at J, with 14 bases in the middle. The CDR3 runs to 14 residues. The CDR3 nucleotides read TGTGCCAGCAGTCCCGGGGACGGAGGCACTGAAGCTTTCTTT. The encoded protein is CASSPGDGGTEAFF.

This clone has just a few counts. The V gene is TRBV29-1, the J gene TRBJ2-7; D could derive from TRBD1 or TRBD2 (5 bases each). The CDR3 runs to 15 residues. The germline V gene has CDR1 SQVTM and CDR2 ANQGSEA. The V end lost 6 bases, the J end lost 2 bases, and 20 bases lay between the germline ends. The CDR3: CSVAEGSRGPYEQYF. The CDR3 DNA reads TGCAGCGTAGCTGAGGGGTCTAGGGGACCCTACGAGCAGTACTTC.

The chain couples TRBV6-5 to TRBJ2-3; no reliable D call. The germline V and J ends were trimmed by 6 bases and 5 bases, with 3 bases remaining between them. Germline loops: CDR1 MNHEY, CDR2 SVGAGI. The length of the CDR3 is 10 residues. CDR3 sequence: CASRGDTQYF. As DNA, the CDR3 is TGTGCCAGCAGAGGAGATACGCAGTATTTT.

The rearrangement joins TRBV27 to TRBJ1-2; TRBD1 aligns across 7 bases. Germline CDR1 and CDR2: MNHEY and SMNVEV (reference sequence). The CDR3 covers 12 residues. V was pared by 6 bases and J by 3 bases, with 1 base of the junction left unmatched. CDR3 amino acids: CASRTGDYGYTF. The CDR3 DNA is TGTGCCAGCAGAACAGGGGACTATGGCTACACCTTC.

V gene TRBV6-5 combines with J gene TRBJ2-7; 10 bases are a match to TRBD2. With 6 bases clipped from V and 6 bases from J, the junction kept 8 bases outside the gene matches. Germline loops: CDR1 MNHEY, CDR2 SVGAGI. The CDR3 consists of 14 residues. The CDR3 here is CASRGASGSIEQYF. The CDR3 DNA reads as TGTGCCAGCAGAGGGGCTAGCGGGAGTATCGAGCAGTACTTC.

The chain has TRBV6-6 and TRBJ1-1; D not certain. Trimming cost V 5 bases and J 12 bases, with 13 bases left between them. The CDR3 loop spans 11 amino acids. Germline V CDR1 and CDR2: MNHNY, SVGAGI (reference sequence). CDR3 sequence: CASSQDISTFF. In nucleotides, the CDR3 is TGTGCCAGCAGTCAAGACATATCAACTTTCTTT.

There are a few counts of this clone. This same CDR3 is encoded by further DNA sequences in the sample. The rearrangement links TRBV29-1 to TRBJ2-5; the D call may be TRBD1 or TRBD2 (6 bases each). V lost 6 bases to trimming and J lost 6 bases, with 20 bases between them. The CDR3 is 14 residues long. CDR1 SQVTM and CDR2 ANQGSEA come from the germline V gene. CDR3 region: CSVKHRVEGKTQYF. The CDR3 region has the DNA TGCAGCGTGAAACACAGGGTGGAGGGAAAGACCCAGTACTTC.

This clone was counted between two and nine times. CDR3 loop: CASGQTYEQYF. CDR3 nucleotides: TGTGCCAGCGGACAGACCTACGAGCAGTACTTC. The V and J genes are TRBV28 and TRBJ2-7; tentative D call: TRBD1 (6 bases). CDR1 MDHEN and CDR2 SYDVKM come from the germline V gene. The CDR3 extends over 11 amino acids. V gave up 8 bases and J gave up 2 bases, with 7 bases separating them.

This clone turned up a few times. The V and J genes are TRBV7-3 and TRBJ2-1; the D gene is possibly TRBD2 (6 bases). The CDR3 consists of 14 residues. Germline V gene data show CDR1 as SGHTA and CDR2 as FQGTGA. Trimming took 4 bases from V and 10 from J, leaving 17 bases between them. The CDR3 sequence is CASSSGTSLGEQFF. The CDR3 nucleotides read TGTGCCAGCAGCTCAGGGACTTCCTTAGGAGAGCAGTTCTTC.

This chain joins TRBV28 and TRBJ2-3; perhaps TRBD1 as D (6 bases). The V end lost 7 bases, the J end lost 3 bases, and 11 bases lay between the germline ends. Germline-derived CDR1 and CDR2 are MDHEN and SYDVKM. The CDR3 sequence is 13 residues long. The CDR3 here is CASTGQGTDTQYF. CDR3 nucleotides: TGTGCCAGCACGGGTCAGGGGACAGATACGCAGTATTTT.

This clone turned up a few times. The chain links TRBV4-3 to TRBJ2-7; D is uncertain. With 2 bases removed from V and 5 bases from J, the gap between germline ends came to 13 bases. The CDR3 runs 14 residues. The germline CDR1 and CDR2 sequences are LGHNA and YSLEER. In nucleotides, the CDR3 is TGCGCCAGCAGCCAAATCCTAGAATTCGACGAGCAGTACTTC. Translation: CASSQILEFDEQYF.

The chain recombines TRBV29-1 with TRBJ2-7; tentatively, D is TRBD1 (5 bases). This CDR3 has 13 residues. The germline V gene encodes CDR1 SQVTM and CDR2 ANQGSEA. The germline V and J ends were trimmed by 7 bases and 2 bases, with 15 bases remaining between them. CDR3 sequence: CSDLGRGTYEQYF. The CDR3, as DNA: TGCAGCGACTTGGGGCGAGGAACCTACGAGCAGTACTTC.

A few counts support this clone. V usage is TRBV5-1 and J usage is TRBJ2-3; 7 bases map to TRBD2. Per germline, CDR1 SGHRS and CDR2 YFSETQ. There are 14 residues in the CDR3. Trimming at V came to 4 bases and at J to 4 bases, leaving 6 bases not matched to a gene. The CDR3 region has the DNA TGCGCCAGCAGCGCGGGGGAGTTATCAGATACGCAGTATTTT. Protein: CASSAGELSDTQYF.

The chain uses TRBV7-2 and TRBJ2-7; the match to TRBD2 covers 8 bases. V lost 6 bases to trimming and J lost 0 bases; unmatched junction nucleotides: 7. CDR3 length: 15 residues. Germline assignment: CDR1 SGHTA and CDR2 FQGNSA. CDR3 residues: CASSSRTSTSYEQYF. In nucleotides, the CDR3 is TGTGCCAGCAGTTCCCGGACTAGCACCTCCTACGAGCAGTACTTC. The full variable domain, completed using reference TRBV7-2 and TRBJ2-7, is GAGVSQSPSNKVTEKGKDVELRCDPISGHTALYWYRQSLGQGLEFLIYFQGNSAPDKSGLPSDRFSAERTGGSVSTLTIQRTQQEDSAVYLCASSSRTSTSYEQYFGPGTRLTVT.

V and J are TRBV7-9 and TRBJ2-2; unclear D gene. CDR3 length: 11 residues. V was shortened by 4 bases and J by 6 bases, with 3 bases between the two germline ends. CDR1 and CDR2 (germline): SEHNR, FQNEAQ (reference sequence). The CDR3 DNA reads as TGTGCCAGCAGCTATGCCGGGGAGCTGTTTTTT. Translated: CASSYAGELFF.

This clone was detected a few times. In the same sample, other DNA sequences code for this CDR3. The CDR3 bases are TGTGCCAGCTCACCAGCGGGGGGCACTGAAGCTTTCTTT. Translation gives CASSPAGGTEAFF. The chain combines TRBV18 with TRBJ1-1, with a weak D call TRBD1 (5 bases). Germline assignment: CDR1 KGHSH and CDR2 LQKENI. V was clipped by 2 bases and J by 4 bases, with 8 bases between them. There are 13 residues in the CDR3.

This clone was seen more than once but under ten times. This chain joins TRBV6-6 and TRBJ2-3; D is perhaps TRBD2 (5 bases). CDR1 MNHNY and CDR2 SVGAGI come from the germline V gene (reference sequence). CDR3 length: 15 amino acids. V lost 8 bases and J lost 4, with 19 bases in between. CDR3 sequence reads: CASRPVGEGPDTQYF. DNA of the CDR3: TGTGCCAGCCGCCCAGTGGGAGAAGGACCAGATACGCAGTATTTT.

This clone was picked up a small number of times. The J gene is TRBJ2-7, the V gene TRBV18, with D unclear. Trimming removed 3 bases from V and 1 base from J, with 16 bases in between. This CDR3 is built from 16 residues. Per germline, CDR1 KGHSH and CDR2 LQKENI. CDR3 loop: CASSPTYGLPSYEQYF. The CDR3 bases are TGTGCCAGCTCACCGACTTATGGCCTACCTTCCTACGAGCAGTACTTC.

This clone has only a few counts. The rearrangement links TRBV7-9 to TRBJ2-5; 7 bases are a match to TRBD2. The CDR3 is 14 amino acids. Germline CDR1 and CDR2: SEHNR and FQNEAQ (reference sequence). With V trimmed by 0 bases and J by 6 bases, 4 bases remained unmatched. For the CDR3, the DNA is TGTGCCAGCAGCTTAGCGGGAGGGCGGAAGACCCAGTACTTC. This sequence encodes CASSLAGGRKTQYF.